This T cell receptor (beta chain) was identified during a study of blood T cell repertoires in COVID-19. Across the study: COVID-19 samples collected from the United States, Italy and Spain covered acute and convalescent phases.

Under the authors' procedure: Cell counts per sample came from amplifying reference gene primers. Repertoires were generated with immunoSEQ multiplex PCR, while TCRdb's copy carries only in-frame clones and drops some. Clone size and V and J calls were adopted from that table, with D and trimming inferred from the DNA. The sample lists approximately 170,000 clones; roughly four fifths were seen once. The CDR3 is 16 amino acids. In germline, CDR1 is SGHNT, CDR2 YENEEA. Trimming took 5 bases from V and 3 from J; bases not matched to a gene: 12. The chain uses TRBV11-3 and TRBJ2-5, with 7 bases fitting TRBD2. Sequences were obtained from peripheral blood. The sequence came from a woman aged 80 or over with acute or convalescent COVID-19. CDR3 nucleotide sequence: TGTGCCAGCAGCCCAGCCTTTGGTGGGAGGGAAGAGACCCAGTACTTC. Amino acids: CASSPAFGGREETQYF.